The 27 T cell receptor beta chains in this list originate from one sample, sequenced in a study of spatial heterogeneity in lung cancer. A single record per CDR3 protein comes from TCRdb applying MiXCR to the 5' RACE reads. Of about 40,000 distinct CDR3 sequences in the sample, 5% to 6.5% are singletons; the top ten hold less than 30%. The time point: sample taken at primary tumor resection. The starting material was PBMCs, obtained at surgery. Source of these receptors: a female donor with early-stage non-small cell lung cancer.

This clonotype was found a few times. V usage is TRBV2 and J usage is TRBJ1-2; a weak D match, TRBD1 (6 bases). Germline V gives CDR1 SNHLY, CDR2 FYNNEI. The CDR3 runs to 13 residues. The V end was cut by 6 bases, the J end by 8 bases, with 16 bases between. The CDR3 loop reads CASSEGQGQGYTF. The DNA of the CDR3 is TGTGCCAGCAGCGAGGGGCAGGGGCAAGGCTACACCTTC.

This clonotype was counted at least ten times. V usage is TRBV6-5 and J usage is TRBJ1-1, with D unclear. The CDR3 extends over 13 amino acids. Germline V gene sequence: CDR1 MNHEY, CDR2 SVGAGI. V dropped 4 bases and J dropped 5 bases, with 11 bases sitting between them. The CDR3 DNA is TGTGCCAGCAGTTCCACCCACTGGACTGAAGCTTTCTTT. Translating gives CASSSTHWTEAFF.

This clonotype has at least ten counts. The chain joins TRBV6-2 or TRBV6-3 to TRBJ2-3; the D gene could be TRBD1 or TRBD2 (6 bases each). The V gene's germline CDR1 is MNHEY and CDR2 SVGEGT. This CDR3 has 16 amino acids. The V end lost 5 bases, the J end lost 5 bases, and 20 bases lay between the germline ends. Here the CDR3 reads CASSQRVTGALDTQYF. The CDR3 DNA follows: TGTGCCAGCAGTCAGCGTGTGACGGGGGCCCTAGATACGCAGTATTTT.

This clonotype turned up a few times. This chain connects TRBV6-4 to TRBJ2-1, with 12 bases matching TRBD2. The germline CDR1 and CDR2 sequences are MRHNA and SNTAGT. The CDR3 is 18 amino acids. The V and J ends lost 8 bases and 8 bases, in that order; junction bases with no gene match: 19. CDR3 in DNA: TGTGCCAGCTCTAGCGGGGGGGCAAATGGAAGCTACGGTGATGAGCAGTTCTTC. It encodes CASSSGGANGSYGDEQFF.

This clonotype qualifies as medium-sized (0.01 to 0.1%). The chain uses TRBV2 and TRBJ1-2, with D perhaps TRBD1 (5 bases). Germline V gene sequence: CDR1 SNHLY, CDR2 FYNNEI. The CDR3 contains 14 residues. V lost 7 bases to trimming and J lost 3 bases, with 15 bases between them. The CDR3 spells CASIRQGADYGYTF. For the CDR3, the DNA is TGTGCCAGCATCAGGCAGGGTGCTGACTATGGCTACACCTTC.

The chain carries TRBV6-2 or TRBV6-3 and TRBJ2-7; D gene unclear. The V end was cut by 7 bases, the J end by 1 base, with 11 bases between. The CDR3 sequence is 13 residues long. CDR1 is MNHEY, CDR2 SVGEGT, per germline. CDR3 in amino acids: CASTSLDSYEQYF. In DNA form, the CDR3 reads TGTGCCAGCACCTCCTTGGATTCCTACGAGCAGTACTTC.

In its sample, this clonotype was seen many times. The chain's CDR3 is CSAGGVGEQYF. The CDR3 region has the DNA TGCAGTGCTGGGGGGGTGGGCGAGCAGTACTTC. This chain links TRBV20-1 with TRBJ2-7; 7 nucleotides agree with TRBD2. V gave up 5 bases and J gave up 6 bases; unmatched junction bases: 4. Germline assignment: CDR1 DFQATT and CDR2 SNEGSKA (reference sequence). CDR3 length: 11 amino acids.

This clonotype was seen many times. The genes are TRBV20-1 and TRBJ2-1; D unclear. The V end lost 1 base, the J end lost 0 bases, and 4 bases lay between the germline ends. The CDR3 consists of 13 residues. CDR1 is DFQATT, CDR2 SNEGSKA, per germline (reference sequence). CDR3 nucleotides: TGCAGTGCTAGAGGCTTCTCCTACAATGAGCAGTTCTTC. This gives the protein CSARGFSYNEQFF.

Many counts were recorded for this clonotype. The chain links TRBV6-2 or TRBV6-3 to TRBJ1-5, with 7 bases that match TRBD1. The CDR3 consists of 13 residues. Per germline, CDR1 MNHEY and CDR2 SVGEGT. V lost 9 bases and J lost 5; bases outside the gene matches: 7. The CDR3 is CARDDRDDQPQHF. The CDR3 bases are TGTGCCAGAGACGACAGGGACGATCAGCCCCAGCATTTT.

In this sample, this clonotype turned up many times. The chain joins TRBV3-1 to TRBJ1-5; 7 bases are a match to TRBD1. The CDR3 is made up of 13 amino acids. Germline-derived CDR1 and CDR2 are LGHDT and YNNKEL (reference sequence). Trimming cost V 3 bases and J 7 bases; bases outside gene matches: 3. CDR3 sequence: CASSQDRQQPQHF. CDR3 in DNA: TGTGCCAGCAGCCAGGACAGGCAGCAGCCCCAGCATTTT.

This clonotype was recorded at least ten times. CDR3 in amino acids: CASSRPGQSYEQYF. As DNA, the CDR3 is TGCGCCAGCAGCCGACCGGGACAGTCCTACGAGCAGTACTTC. The chain links TRBV4-1 to TRBJ2-7, with TRBD1 matching 7 bases. Losses at the gene ends were 4 bases for V and 1 base for J; bases not matched to a gene: 4. The germline CDR1 and CDR2 sequences are MGHRA and YSYEKL. This CDR3 spans 14 amino acids.

V and J are TRBV6-5 and TRBJ1-1, with TRBD1 identical over 10 bases. V shed 6 bases, J shed 5 bases, and the junction held 15 bases outside the gene matches. This CDR3 is 17 amino acids long. CDR1 and CDR2 from the germline V gene are MNHEY and SVGAGI. CDR3 in DNA: TGTGCCAGCAGCCCACAATATGACAGGGGGCTAGGGACTGAAGCTTTCTTT. Amino acid sequence: CASSPQYDRGLGTEAFF.

Ten or more counts support this clonotype. The chain employs TRBV15 and TRBJ1-1; D possibly corresponds to TRBD1 (5 bases). The V gene's germline CDR1 is LNHNV and CDR2 YYDKDF (reference sequence). Trimming pared 0 bases from V and 1 base from J, leaving 6 bases between. The CDR3 consists of 14 residues. The CDR3 coding sequence is TGTGCCACCAGCAGAGAGGGGGGGAACACTGAAGCTTTCTTT. Translating gives CATSREGGNTEAFF.

In its sample, this clonotype was seen many times. The J gene is TRBJ2-3, the V gene TRBV20-1, with 10 positions matching TRBD1. The CDR3 length is 15 residues. CDR1 and CDR2 from the germline V gene are DFQATT and SNEGSKA (reference sequence). V lost 5 bases, J lost 3 bases, and 8 bases stayed unmatched. CDR3 sequence reads: CSADTGTGETDTQYF. The CDR3 coding sequence is TGCAGTGCTGATACCGGGACAGGGGAGACAGATACGCAGTATTTT.

This clonotype occurred a few times. The chain joins TRBV6-5 to TRBJ1-4; D is perhaps TRBD1 (6 bases). Germline CDR1 and CDR2: MNHEY and SVGAGI. The CDR3 covers 13 residues. With 6 bases removed from V and 7 bases from J, the gap between germline ends came to 12 bases. The CDR3 region is CASSDFRGEKLFF. The CDR3 coding sequence is TGTGCCAGCAGCGACTTCAGGGGTGAAAAACTGTTTTTT.

This clonotype came up many times. The genes are TRBV7-8 and TRBJ2-7; D may correspond to TRBD1 or TRBD2 (5 bases each). The germline V gene has CDR1 SGHVS and CDR2 FQNEAQ. This CDR3 region has 17 residues. V lost 3 bases and J lost 5, with 23 bases in between. CDR3 in amino acids: CASSFGRGPPRVHEQYF. The CDR3 DNA is TGTGCCAGCAGCTTCGGTAGGGGACCCCCACGGGTCCACGAGCAGTACTTC.

This clonotype was seen many times. The chain carries TRBV9 and TRBJ2-7; no definite D call. CDR1 and CDR2 from the germline V gene are SGDLS and YYNGEE. V lost 0 bases and J 4 bases, leaving 5 bases between the germline ends. The CDR3 runs to 12 residues. The CDR3 DNA reads TGTGCCAGCAGCGTAGGTGATTACGAGCAGTACTTC. The encoded protein is CASSVGDYEQYF.

Here the CDR3 reads CATLAGTNTGELFF. In DNA, the CDR3 is TGTGCCACACTAGCGGGGACGAACACCGGGGAGCTGTTTTTT. This rearrangement joins TRBV6-5 to TRBJ2-2; 10 positions agree with TRBD2. The CDR3 spans 14 residues. V lost 10 bases and J lost 0; bases outside the gene matches: 2. Germline CDR1 and CDR2: MNHEY and SVGAGI.

This clonotype was seen a handful of times. V and J are TRBV12-3 or TRBV12-4 and TRBJ2-3; D is possibly TRBD1 (5 bases). V gave up 5 bases and J gave up 0 bases, with 9 bases separating them. The CDR3 extends over 14 amino acids. CDR3 sequence reads: CASSPTVSTDTQYF. The CDR3 DNA follows: TGTGCCAGCAGTCCGACAGTTAGCACAGATACGCAGTATTTT.

This clonotype appeared a few times. The chain uses TRBV28 and TRBJ2-4, with D unclear. Germline assignment: CDR1 MDHEN and CDR2 SYDVKM. Trimming stripped 6 bases from V and 1 base from J, with 10 bases between. This CDR3 region has 14 residues. The CDR3 DNA reads TGTGCCAGCAGCCCCCCAAGGGCCAAAAACATTCAGTACTTC. Translated: CASSPPRAKNIQYF.

This clonotype has a count of ten or more. V is TRBV6-2 or TRBV6-3 and J is TRBJ2-3, with 10 positions matching TRBD2. Losses at the gene ends were 5 bases for V and 4 bases for J; bases not matched to a gene: 9. This CDR3 is 16 amino acids long. CDR1 is MNHEY and CDR2 is SVGEGT in the germline V gene. The CDR3 nucleotides are TGTGCCAGCAGTGACAGGACTAGCGGATACTCAGATACGCAGTATTTT. This encodes CASSDRTSGYSDTQYF.

V and J are TRBV12-3 or TRBV12-4 and TRBJ1-5; D may be TRBD1 (6 bases). With 5 bases removed from V and 1 base from J, the gap between germline ends came to 12 bases. The CDR3 spans 15 residues. The DNA for the CDR3 is TGTGCCAGCAGTCCCCACAGGGAAAGCAATCAGCCCCAGCATTTT. This encodes CASSPHRESNQPQHF.

The CDR3 loop is CASSLTSGGVYNEQFF. CDR3 nucleotides: TGTGCCAGCAGCCTGACTAGCGGGGGGGTCTACAATGAGCAGTTCTTC. V gene TRBV4-2 combines with J gene TRBJ2-1; 14 bases fit TRBD2. Germline CDR1 and CDR2: LGHNA and YNFKEQ. This CDR3 is 16 amino acids long. Germline trimming cut 4 bases from V and 3 bases from J; bases unmatched to any gene: 2.

This clonotype was found many times. The chain joins TRBV20-1 to TRBJ2-5, with D perhaps matching TRBD1 or TRBD2 (5 bases each). The length of the CDR3 is 12 residues. Germline V gives CDR1 DFQATT, CDR2 SNEGSKA (reference sequence). Trimming took off 3 bases at V and 9 bases at J, with 14 bases between the two ends. The CDR3 protein is CSASTGLGAQYF. The CDR3 DNA is TGCAGTGCTAGTACGGGCCTGGGGGCCCAGTACTTC.

Ten or more counts support this clonotype. This rearrangement joins TRBV5-1 to TRBJ2-2; the D gene is possibly TRBD2 (6 bases). The CDR3 extends over 14 amino acids. CDR1 and CDR2 from the germline V gene are SGHRS and YFSETQ. Trimming removed 6 bases at V and 1 base at J, with 10 bases between. The chain's CDR3 is CASNPRGNTGELFF. CDR3 DNA: TGCGCCAGCAACCCGCGGGGGAACACCGGGGAGCTGTTTTTT.

This clonotype was picked up a small number of times. The rearrangement uses TRBV6-5 and TRBJ1-4; D not certain. From germline, CDR1 is MNHEY and CDR2 SVGAGI. CDR3 length equals 15 residues. Trimming shortened V by 4 bases and J by 7 bases, and 16 bases separated the two germline ends. For the CDR3, the DNA is TGTGCCAGCAGTTCTCGGGGAAGCTCTACTGAAAAACTGTTTTTT. Translated, it gives CASSSRGSSTEKLFF.

This clonotype was seen repeatedly, ten times or more. The rearrangement uses TRBV3-1 and TRBJ1-2; no clear D. The CDR3 extends over 13 amino acids. Trimming cost V 0 bases and J 4 bases, with 6 bases left between them. The germline V gene encodes CDR1 LGHDT and CDR2 YNNKEL (reference sequence). This CDR3 is CASSQDPVYGYTF. CDR3 coding DNA: TGTGCCAGCAGCCAAGATCCCGTCTATGGCTACACCTTC.